The clone carrying this T cell receptor (beta chain) has more than one count but fewer than ten. Antigen: not known. This record belongs to a study of cytomegalovirus exposure and HLA in healthy donors. Study background: It was reported in a later analysis that the 100 to 150 validation repertoires used the same platform as the approximately 650 first-cohort repertoires. Overall study findings and caveats: Altogether, some 170 TCR beta chains were recorded as cytomegalovirus-associated. Published work reported that the classifier diagnosed cytomegalovirus status with high specificity and sensitivity.

Here immunoSEQ multiplex PCR was the method, and the copy in TCRdb shows in-frame clones only, minus some. Here the sample spans about 220,000 clones, roughly 83% being singletons. Germline CDR1 is LNHDA and CDR2 is SQIVND (reference sequence). This CDR3 comprises 15 residues. Trimming took off 5 bases at V and 0 bases at J, with 14 bases between the two ends. Donors came from a validation cohort of over a hundred subjects, distinct from the first 666-subject cohort. The chain employs TRBV19 and TRBJ2-7; weak D call: TRBD2 (6 bases). Sequencing was done on a sample of PBMCs. The clonotype was recovered from a woman aged 25 to 39 in good health and CMV-seropositive. CDR3 sequence (DNA): TGTGCCAGTAGTTTCTCTAGCGAGAGCTCCTACGAGCAGTACTTC. It is translated as CASSFSSESSYEQYF.